The clone carrying this TCR beta chain was picked up one time. The CDR3 loop spans 13 amino acids. With 4 bases clipped from V and 4 bases from J, the junction kept 3 bases outside the gene matches. Germline CDR1 MNHEY, CDR2 SVGEGT. This sample stems from a study of blood T cell repertoires in COVID-19. As handled by the study authors: Nucleated cell counts were estimated from reference gene primer amplification. The assay was immunoSEQ multiplex PCR, and TCRdb's table has in-frame clones only and misses some. The DNA was the basis for D and trimming; V, J and clone size are from that table. The sample has more than 150,000 clones; roughly 90% are singletons.

Sequenced input: peripheral blood. The receptor was derived from a man in his sixties with acute or convalescent COVID-19. V usage is TRBV6-2 or TRBV6-3 and J usage is TRBJ1-2; 7 bases are shared with TRBD1. CDR3 loop: CASSSTGTYGYTF. In DNA form, the CDR3 reads TGTGCCAGCAGTTCGACAGGGACCTATGGCTACACCTTC.